This T cell receptor (beta chain) originates from a study of blood T cell repertoires in COVID-19. The overall study: The analysed material was cDNA or gDNA that came from T cells, B-cell-depleted T cells, or PBMCs.

The authors' processing: Amplification with reference gene primers provided the estimates of nucleated cell counts. Method: immunoSEQ multiplex PCR; TCRdb's copy keeps in-frame clones and lacks some. The D gene and trimming were derived from the DNA, and the V and J assignments and clone size from that table. The sample records roughly 90,000 clones, over 80% being singletons. Germline CDR1 and CDR2: MNHEY and SVGAGI. The CDR3 length is 13 residues. V lost 4 bases and J lost 3, with 10 bases in between. The source of this sequence is a woman of 80 years or more with active or convalescent COVID-19. The chain employs TRBV6-5 and TRBJ2-7, with D unresolved. Sequences were obtained from peripheral blood. In nucleotides, the CDR3 is TGTGCCAGCAGTTTGGGCAGTCGCTACGAGCAGTACTTC. It is translated as CASSLGSRYEQYF.